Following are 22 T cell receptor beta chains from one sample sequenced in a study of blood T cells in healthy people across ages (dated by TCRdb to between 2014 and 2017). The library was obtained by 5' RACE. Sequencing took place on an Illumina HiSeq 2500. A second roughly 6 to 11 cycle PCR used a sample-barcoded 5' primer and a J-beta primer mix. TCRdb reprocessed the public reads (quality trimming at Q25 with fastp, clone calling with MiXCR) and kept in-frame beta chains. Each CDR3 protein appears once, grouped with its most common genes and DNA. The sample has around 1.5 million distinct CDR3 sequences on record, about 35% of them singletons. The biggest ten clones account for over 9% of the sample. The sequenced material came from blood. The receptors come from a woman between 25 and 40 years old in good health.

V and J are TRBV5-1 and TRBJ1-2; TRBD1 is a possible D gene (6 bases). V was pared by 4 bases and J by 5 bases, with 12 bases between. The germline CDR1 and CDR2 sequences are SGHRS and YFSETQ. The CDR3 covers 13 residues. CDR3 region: CASSRGGWYGYTF. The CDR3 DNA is TGCGCCAGCAGCCGAGGGGGTTGGTATGGCTACACCTTC.

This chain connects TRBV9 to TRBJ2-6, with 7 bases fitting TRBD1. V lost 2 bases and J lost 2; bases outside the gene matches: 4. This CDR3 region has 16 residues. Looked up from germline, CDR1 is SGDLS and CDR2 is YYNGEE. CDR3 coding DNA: TGTGCCAGCAGCGTCCACACAGGGGCTGGGGCCAACGTCCTGACTTTC. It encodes CASSVHTGAGANVLTF. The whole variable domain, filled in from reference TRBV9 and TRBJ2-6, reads DSGVTQTPKHLITATGQRVTLRCSPRSGDLSVYWYQQSLDQGLQFLIQYYNGEERAKGNILERFSAQQFPDLHSELNLSSLELGDSALYFCASSVHTGAGANVLTFGAGSRLTVL.

The CDR3 region is CASRRDTKNTEAFF. In DNA, the CDR3 is TGTGCCAGCAGACGGGACACTAAGAACACTGAAGCTTTCTTT. The gene calls are TRBV7-8 and TRBJ1-1, with D possibly TRBD1 on 6 matching bases. This CDR3 contains 14 residues. Trimming pared 6 bases from V and 1 base from J, leaving 12 bases between. Germline V gives CDR1 SGHVS, CDR2 FQNEAQ.

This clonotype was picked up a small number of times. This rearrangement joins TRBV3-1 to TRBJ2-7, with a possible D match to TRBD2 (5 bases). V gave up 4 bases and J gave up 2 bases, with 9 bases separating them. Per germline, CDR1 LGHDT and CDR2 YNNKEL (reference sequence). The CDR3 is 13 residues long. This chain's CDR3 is CASSLNGAYEQYF. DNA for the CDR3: TGTGCCAGCAGCCTCAACGGGGCCTACGAGCAGTACTTC.

CDR3 sequence reads: CASSPRGTGMDTEAFF. The CDR3 DNA is TGTGCCAGCAGTCCTAGGGGGACAGGGATGGACACTGAAGCTTTCTTT. The chain employs TRBV27 and TRBJ1-1; TRBD1 matches at 9 bases. Trimming took 5 bases from V and 3 from J; bases not matched to a gene: 10. The CDR3 contains 16 residues. Looked up from germline, CDR1 is MNHEY and CDR2 is SMNVEV (reference sequence).

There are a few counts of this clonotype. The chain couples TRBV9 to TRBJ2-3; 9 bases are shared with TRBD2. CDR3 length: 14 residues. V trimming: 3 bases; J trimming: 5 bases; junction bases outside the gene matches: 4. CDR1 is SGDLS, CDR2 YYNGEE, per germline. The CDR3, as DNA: TGTGCCAGCAGCGGCGGGAGGGCCCAAGATACGCAGTATTTT. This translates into CASSGGRAQDTQYF.

CDR3 nucleotides: TGTGCCAGCAGCGAGAGACAGGACTCCTACGAGCAGTACTTC. Translating gives CASSERQDSYEQYF. The genes are TRBV7-9 and TRBJ2-7; TRBD1 is a possible D gene (6 bases). The V end was cut by 5 bases, the J end by 0 bases, with 11 bases between. There are 14 residues in the CDR3. The germline CDR1 and CDR2 sequences are SEHNR and FQNEAQ (reference sequence). The full variable domain, its missing parts supplied by reference TRBV7-9 and TRBJ2-7, is DTGVSQNPRHKITKRGQNVTFRCDPISEHNRLYWYRQTLGQGPEFLTYFQNEAQLEKSRLLSDRFSAERPKGSFSTLEIQRTEQGDSAMYLCASSERQDSYEQYFGPGTRLTVT.

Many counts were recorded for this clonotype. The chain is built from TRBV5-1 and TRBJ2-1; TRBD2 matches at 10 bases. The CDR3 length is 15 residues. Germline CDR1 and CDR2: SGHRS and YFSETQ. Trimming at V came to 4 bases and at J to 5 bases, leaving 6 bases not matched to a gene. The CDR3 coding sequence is TGCGCCAGCAGCCCCGGACTAGCGGATAACAATGAGCAGTTCTTC. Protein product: CASSPGLADNNEQFF.

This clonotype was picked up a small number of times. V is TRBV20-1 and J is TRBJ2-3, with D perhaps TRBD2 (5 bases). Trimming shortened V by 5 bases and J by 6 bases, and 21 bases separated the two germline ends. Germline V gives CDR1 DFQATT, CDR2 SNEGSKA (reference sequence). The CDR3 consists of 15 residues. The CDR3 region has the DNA TGCAGTGCTCCGGCCGGGCCGGGGAGTCGCGATACGCAGTATTTT. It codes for CSAPAGPGSRDTQYF.

CDR3 region: CASSLTWTSGSREQYF. CDR3 DNA sequence: TGCGCCAGCAGCTTGACATGGACTAGCGGGAGCAGGGAGCAGTACTTC. The rearrangement links TRBV5-1 to TRBJ2-7; TRBD2 aligns across 13 bases. CDR1 is SGHRS, CDR2 YFSETQ, per germline. There are 16 residues in the CDR3. V dropped 1 base and J dropped 7; count of bases not matched to a gene: 8.

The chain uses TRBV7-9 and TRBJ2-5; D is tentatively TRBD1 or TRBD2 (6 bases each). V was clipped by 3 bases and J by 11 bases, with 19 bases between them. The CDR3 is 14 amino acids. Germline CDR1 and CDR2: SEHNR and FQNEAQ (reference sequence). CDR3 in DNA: TGTGCCAGCAGCTTGTTGGTAGGGGGGACGGAGCAGTACTTC. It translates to CASSLLVGGTEQYF.

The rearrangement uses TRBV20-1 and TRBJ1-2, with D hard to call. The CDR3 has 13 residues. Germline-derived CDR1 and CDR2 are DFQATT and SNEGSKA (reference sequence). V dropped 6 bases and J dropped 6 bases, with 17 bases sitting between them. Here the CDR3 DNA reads TGCAGTGCCGCTCCTCCGGTTTCGAATGGCTACACCTTC. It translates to CSAAPPVSNGYTF.

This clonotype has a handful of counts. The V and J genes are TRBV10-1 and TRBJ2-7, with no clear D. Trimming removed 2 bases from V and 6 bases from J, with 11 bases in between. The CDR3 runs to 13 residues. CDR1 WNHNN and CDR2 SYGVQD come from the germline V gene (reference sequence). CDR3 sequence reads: CASSEVNKGEQYF. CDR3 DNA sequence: TGCGCCAGCAGTGAGGTGAATAAGGGCGAGCAGTACTTC.

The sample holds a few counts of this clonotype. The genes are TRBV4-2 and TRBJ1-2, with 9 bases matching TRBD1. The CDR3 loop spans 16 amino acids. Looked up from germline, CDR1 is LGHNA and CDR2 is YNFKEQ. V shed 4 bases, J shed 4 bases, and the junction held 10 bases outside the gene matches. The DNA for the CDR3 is TGTGCCAGCAGCCCTGAGGGGACAGGGATAGGCTATGGCTACACCTTC. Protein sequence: CASSPEGTGIGYGYTF.

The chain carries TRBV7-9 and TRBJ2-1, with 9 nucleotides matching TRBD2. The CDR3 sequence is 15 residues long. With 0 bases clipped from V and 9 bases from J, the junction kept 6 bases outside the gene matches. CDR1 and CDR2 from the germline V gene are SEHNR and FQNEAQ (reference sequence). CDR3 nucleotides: TGTGCCAGCAGCTTAGCCCCGGGACTAGCTGGTGAGCAGTTCTTC. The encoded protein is CASSLAPGLAGEQFF.

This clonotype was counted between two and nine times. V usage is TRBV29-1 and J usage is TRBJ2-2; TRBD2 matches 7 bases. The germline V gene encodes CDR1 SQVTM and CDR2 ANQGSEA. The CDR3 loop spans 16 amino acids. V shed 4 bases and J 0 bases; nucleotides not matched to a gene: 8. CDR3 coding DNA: TGCAGCGTTGCCTCAGTAGCGGGCGCGAACACCGGGGAGCTGTTTTTT. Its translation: CSVASVAGANTGELFF.

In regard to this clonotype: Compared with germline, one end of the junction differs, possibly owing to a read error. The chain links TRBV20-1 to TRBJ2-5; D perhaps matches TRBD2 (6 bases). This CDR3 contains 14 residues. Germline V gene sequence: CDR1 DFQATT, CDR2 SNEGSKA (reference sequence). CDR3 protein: CSARDQLARETRYF. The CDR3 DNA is TGCAGTGCTAGAGATCAACTAGCAAGAGAGACCCGGTACTTC.

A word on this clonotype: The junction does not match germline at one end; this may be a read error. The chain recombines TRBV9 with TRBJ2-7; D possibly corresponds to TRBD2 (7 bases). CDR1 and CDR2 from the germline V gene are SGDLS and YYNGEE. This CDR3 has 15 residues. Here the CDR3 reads CAGSPEGGGPYEQYF. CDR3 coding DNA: TGTGCCGGCAGCCCTGAAGGGGGGGGGCCCTACGAGCAGTACTTC.

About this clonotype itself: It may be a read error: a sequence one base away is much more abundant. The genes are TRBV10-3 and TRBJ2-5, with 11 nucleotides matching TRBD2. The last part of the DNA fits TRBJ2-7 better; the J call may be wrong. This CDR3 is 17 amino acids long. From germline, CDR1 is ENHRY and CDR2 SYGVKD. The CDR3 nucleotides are TGTGCCATCAGTGGGGCGGAGATAGCGGGAGGGCCTGACGAGCAGTACTTC. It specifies CAISGAEIAGGPDEQYF.

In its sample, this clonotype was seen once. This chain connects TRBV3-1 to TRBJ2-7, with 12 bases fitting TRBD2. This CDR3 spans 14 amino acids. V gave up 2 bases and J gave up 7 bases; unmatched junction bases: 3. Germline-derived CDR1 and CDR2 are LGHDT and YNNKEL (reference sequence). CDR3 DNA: TGTGCCAGCAGCCAATCAGGGACTAGCGGGGAGCAGTACTTC. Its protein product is CASSQSGTSGEQYF.

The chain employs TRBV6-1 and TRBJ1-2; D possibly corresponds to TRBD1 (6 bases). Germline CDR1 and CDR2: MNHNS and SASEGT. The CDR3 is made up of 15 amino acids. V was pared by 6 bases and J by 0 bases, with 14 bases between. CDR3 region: CASSRTAHSNYGYTF. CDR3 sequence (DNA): TGTGCCAGCAGCAGGACAGCCCATTCTAACTATGGCTACACCTTC.

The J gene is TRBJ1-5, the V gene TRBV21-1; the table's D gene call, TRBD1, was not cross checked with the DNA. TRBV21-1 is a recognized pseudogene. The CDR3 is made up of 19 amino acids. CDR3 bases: TGTGCCAGCAGCAAAGTGGGTGTGGGACAGGTTTATAGCAATCAGCCCCAGCATTTT. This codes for CASSKVGVGQVYSNQPQHF.